This section outlines one T cell receptor beta chain sequence together with its context. Its antigen remains unidentified. No base quality values were provided; no much bigger clone lies one nucleotide off. On a MiSeq, deep resolution sequencing aimed for a depth between 1 in 1 million and 1 in 200,000 T cells, with each clonotype covered roughly 10x on average. The immunoSEQ hsTCRB Kit was used to generate TCR beta libraries. The original methods were these. ImmunoSEQ Data Assistant and ImmunoSEQ Analyzer were used for data analysis, and V, D and J genes were assigned according to IMGT definitions. Clonality was computed as one minus normalized Shannon entropy of productive rearrangement frequencies, ranging from 0 to 1. Public clonotype analysis was restricted to overrepresented clonotypes comprising at least 0.05% of each patient's repertoire. Thirteen repertoires from age-matched healthy donors, obtained from immuneACCESS, served as clonality controls. Imported from immuneACCESS, the table was reduced by TCRdb to in-frame sequences with V and J called. These copies leave out some clones; in studies compared against another copy, an unresolved V gene accounts for under half, and the cause of the remainder is not known. That table furnishes V, J and clone size, whereas the DNA furnished D and trimming. This sample is represented by over 75,000 clones; around 80% of them were singletons. In total, the top ten clones hold 25% to 40% of the sample.

This entry belongs to a study of cytotoxic CD8 clonotypes in ibrutinib-treated CLL (dated by TCRdb to the early 2020s). Study-wide context: The cohort included around 15 treatment-naive and under 13 relapsed/refractory patients; some 18 were IGHV unmutated. Partial responses were observed in about 24 patients and complete responses in 2; after a median follow-up of around 64 months, remission was maintained in approximately 15 patients and progression was observed in approximately 12. Response samples were taken after a median of around 13 months on treatment, ranging from about 6 to 40 months. On average, each sample had some 250,000 productive templates and tens of thousands of productive rearrangements. Longitudinal samples were obtainable from about 30% of the roughly 90 participants in the trial. Cryopreserved peripheral blood mononuclear cells were collected before treatment, at response, and at either disease progression or sustained remission. Every remission and progressive disease sample was obtained while ibrutinib was still being received by the patients. Broad study findings and their caveats: Clonality rose at ibrutinib response, remained stable during sustained remission, and dropped back toward baseline at progression. Sampling times were not matched between patients in sustained remission and patients whose disease was progressing, and lymph node repertoires were not examined. Public clonotypes were rare and either contracted or stayed stable during treatment, and the rise in clonality at ibrutinib response reflected the expansion of private clonotypes. At baseline, clonality was higher than in age-matched healthy donors and showed a strong correlation with circulating CD8+ T-cell counts.

The sample's time point label, decoded: 12 months on ibrutinib. For TCR beta library preparation, approximately 2 micrograms of genomic DNA was extracted from cryopreserved PBMCs. Longitudinal blood samples from CLL patients on ibrutinib monotherapy were analyzed using high-throughput TCR beta sequencing. The patients took part in an open-label, single-center phase 2 trial of ibrutinib monotherapy. CDR1 and CDR2, looked up from the germline V gene, are SGHRS and YFSETQ. V and J are truncated by 3 bases and 3 bases respectively, leaving an intervening sequence of 10 bases. The CDR3 numbers 13 residues from cysteine through phenylalanine. Left in the record is the CDR3 DNA by itself, 39 bases read in frame from the first base.

The clonotype was recovered from a human donor with chronic lymphocytic leukemia. The chain joins TRBV5-1 to TRBJ2-7, with the D gene too uncertain to name. The input for sequencing was PBMCs, taken after 12 months of ibrutinib treatment. In nucleotides, the sequence is TGCGCCAGCAGCTCCTCCGAAGGCTACGAGCAGTACTTC. Its protein is CASSSSEGYEQYF.